The entry below gives a single T cell receptor beta chain sequence along with its context. The antigen is undetermined. The trim removed 1 base at V and 3 bases at J, leaving 12 bases unmatched. This CDR3 region has 17 residues. The germline CDR1 and CDR2 sequences are MGHRA and YSYEKL. The data derive from a study of response to subunit inactivated influenza vaccine. Points from the study as a whole: Only a handful of new T cells, the authors suggested, are recruited with each seasonal influenza vaccination.

Via MiXCR, TCRdb re-called the RT-PCR reads, giving one row per CDR3 protein. The sample includes around 750,000 distinct CDR3 sequences, approximately 21% of them seen just once. The source of this sequence is a man aged 50 or older who received an inactivated influenza vaccine. Material: PBMCs from blood, obtained around 5 days after vaccination. The chain uses TRBV4-1 and TRBJ2-7; 7 nucleotides line up with TRBD1. CDR3 nucleotides: TGCGCCAGCAGCCAAGGCCTACTCCGGGACAGAAGCTACGAGCAGTACTTC. Amino acid sequence: CASSQGLLRDRSYEQYF.